This TCR beta chain was sequenced for a study of T cells after yellow fever vaccination. Production of TCR cDNA was by 5'RACE template switching, which also added a universal primer site and UMIs. Using its own MiXCR run on the 5' RACE reads, TCRdb lists one record per CDR3 protein. The data hold over 250,000 distinct CDR3 sequences, with 4.1% observed a single time. For this clonotype: Its antigen is not known.

Overall study results and limits: Post-booster repertoires contained most primary-vaccination clones again (about 96% CD4, about 88% CD8). High-abundance clonotypes from the bulk population could contaminate FACS-sorted repertoires.

Sequencing used PBMCs, obtained 5 days after the yellow fever booster vaccination. The sequence came from a young man who received the YFV17D yellow fever vaccine.

The CDR3 nucleotides are TGTGCCAGCGGCTTGGGGGGCCCGTCAGATACGCAGTATTTT. The encoded protein is CASGLGGPSDTQYF. The genes are TRBV9 and TRBJ2-3; D may be TRBD1 or TRBD2 (6 bases each). Germline assignment: CDR1 SGDLS and CDR2 YYNGEE. CDR3 length: 14 residues. V lost 7 bases and J 4 bases, leaving 16 bases between the germline ends.